Sequencing of this T cell receptor (beta chain) was carried out in a study of regulatory T cells in long-lasting Graves disease. Researchers made TCR beta libraries by using iRepertoire HTBI primers and running Arm-PCR on CDR3 regions. TCRdb re-called the multiplex PCR reads through MiXCR, storing one row per CDR3 protein. This repertoire shows some 460,000 distinct CDR3 sequences, 16% found once; its top ten account for approximately 12%. Specified time point: newly diagnosed GD, antithyroid drugs for less than 3 months. After RNA was extracted from PBMCs, the TCR library was made from it. This clonotype came up many times. Antigen unknown. Broader study findings: Newly diagnosed patients shared about a thousand public clonotypes; persistent patients shared more than 2,500.

The same sample was also used in a study of T cells in Graves' hyperthyroidism and ophthalmopathy. Per that study: Graves' hyperthyroidism was deemed stable given no ophthalmopathy progression within 18 months.

The material sequenced was peripheral blood mononuclear cells (PBMCs), taken at new diagnosis, from a patient treated with antithyroid drugs. This TCR came from a man between 40 and 49 years old with Graves disease.

In DNA, the CDR3 is TGTGCCAGCAGTTCGGCCAAGGGCACTAGCGGGTATGATACGCAGTATTTT. Its translation is CASSSAKGTSGYDTQYF. The chain carries TRBV28 and TRBJ2-3, with TRBD2 matching 9 bases. Germline-derived CDR1 and CDR2 are MDHEN and SYDVKM. Unmatched junction bases numbered 14, after V lost 4 bases and J lost 6 bases. The CDR3 has 17 residues.